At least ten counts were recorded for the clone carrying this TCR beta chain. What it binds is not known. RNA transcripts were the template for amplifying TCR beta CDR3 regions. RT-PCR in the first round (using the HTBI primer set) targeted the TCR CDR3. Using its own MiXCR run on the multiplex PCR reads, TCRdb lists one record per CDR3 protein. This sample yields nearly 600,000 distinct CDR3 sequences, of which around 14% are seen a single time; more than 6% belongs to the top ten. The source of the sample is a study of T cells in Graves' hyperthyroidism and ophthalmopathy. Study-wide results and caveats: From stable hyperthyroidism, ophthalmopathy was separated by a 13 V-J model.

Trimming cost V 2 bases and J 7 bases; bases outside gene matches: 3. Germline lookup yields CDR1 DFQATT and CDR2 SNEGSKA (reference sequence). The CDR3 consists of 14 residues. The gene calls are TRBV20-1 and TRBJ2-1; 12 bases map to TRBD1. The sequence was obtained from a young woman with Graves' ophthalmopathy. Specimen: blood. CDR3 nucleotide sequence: TGCAGTGCTAGAAGGGGACAGGGGGCGAATGAGCAGTTCTTC. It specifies CSARRGQGANEQFF.